This T cell receptor beta chain was identified during a study of T cell repertoires in cytomegalovirus infection. Worth noting for this clonotype: The antigen is not known.

TCRdb re-called the reads with MiXCR, one entry per CDR3 protein. In the table there are approximately 390,000 distinct CDR3 sequences, roughly 34% of which are singletons. V shed 0 bases and J shed 12 bases, with 11 bases lying between them. Per germline, CDR1 LGHNT and CDR2 FRNRAP. The CDR3 has 12 amino acids. The chain combines TRBV12-5 with TRBJ2-5, with D possibly matching TRBD1 (6 bases). This sequence originates from a human donor in good health (CMV status not recorded). Some clones in this sample may be carry-over from other donors' samples. Specimen: cultured PBMCs, collected from culture after CMV antigen stimulation. The CDR3: CASGLVLGGEYF. As DNA, the CDR3 is TGTGCTAGTGGTTTGGTCCTTGGGGGCGAGTACTTC.